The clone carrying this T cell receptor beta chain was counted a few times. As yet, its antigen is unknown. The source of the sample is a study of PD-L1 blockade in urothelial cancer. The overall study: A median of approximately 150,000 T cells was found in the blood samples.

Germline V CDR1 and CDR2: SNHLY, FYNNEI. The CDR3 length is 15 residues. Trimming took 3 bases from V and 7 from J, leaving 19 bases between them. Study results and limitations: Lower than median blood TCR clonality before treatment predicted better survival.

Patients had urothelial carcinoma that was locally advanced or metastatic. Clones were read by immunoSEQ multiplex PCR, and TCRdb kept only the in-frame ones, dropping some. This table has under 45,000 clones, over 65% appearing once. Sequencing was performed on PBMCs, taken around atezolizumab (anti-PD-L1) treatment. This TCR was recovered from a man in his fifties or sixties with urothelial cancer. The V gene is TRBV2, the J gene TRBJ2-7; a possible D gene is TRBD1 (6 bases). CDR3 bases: TGTGCCAGCAGTGATTGGGGGCAGGAATCGAGGGAGCAGTACTTC. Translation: CASSDWGQESREQYF.